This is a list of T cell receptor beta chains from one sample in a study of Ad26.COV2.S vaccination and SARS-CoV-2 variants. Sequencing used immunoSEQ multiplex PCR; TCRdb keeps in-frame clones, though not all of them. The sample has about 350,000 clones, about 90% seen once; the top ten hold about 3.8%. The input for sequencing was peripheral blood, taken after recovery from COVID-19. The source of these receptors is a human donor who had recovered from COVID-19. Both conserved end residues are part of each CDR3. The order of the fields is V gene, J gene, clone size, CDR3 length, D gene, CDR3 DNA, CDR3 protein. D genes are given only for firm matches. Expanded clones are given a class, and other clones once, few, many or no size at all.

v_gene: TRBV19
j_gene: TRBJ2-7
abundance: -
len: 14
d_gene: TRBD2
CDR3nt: TGTGCCAGTAGTATGGGAGGGGCTGACTACGAGCAGTACTTC
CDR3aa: CASSMGGADYEQYF

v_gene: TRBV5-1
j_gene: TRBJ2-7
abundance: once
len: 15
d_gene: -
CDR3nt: TGCGCCAGCAGCGAGAGGGGGACTGACACCTACGAGCAGTACTTC
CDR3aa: CASSERGTDTYEQYF

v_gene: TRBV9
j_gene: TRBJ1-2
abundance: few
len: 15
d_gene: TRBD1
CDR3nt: TGTGCCAGCAGCGTATCTTCGACAGGGGAGGCTGGCTACACCTTC
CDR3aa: CASSVSSTGEAGYTF

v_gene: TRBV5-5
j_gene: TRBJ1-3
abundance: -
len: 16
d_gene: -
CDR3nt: TGTGCCAGCAGCTTGGGACGTGCGGCGTCTGGAAACACCATATATTTT
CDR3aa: CASSLGRAASGNTIYF

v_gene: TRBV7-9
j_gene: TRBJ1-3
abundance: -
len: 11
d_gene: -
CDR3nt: TGTGCCAGCAGGGATGGAAACACCATATATTTT
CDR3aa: CASRDGNTIYF

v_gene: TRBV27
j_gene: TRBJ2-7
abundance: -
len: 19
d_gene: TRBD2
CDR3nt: TGTGCCAGCAGTTTAACGGCTAGCGGGGGGGCGAATCAAGGTTACGAGCAGTACTTC
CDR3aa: CASSLTASGGANQGYEQYF

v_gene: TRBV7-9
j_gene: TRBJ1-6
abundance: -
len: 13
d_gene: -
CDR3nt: TGTGCCAGCACCATAAACCGGAATTCACCCCTCCACTTT
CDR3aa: CASTINRNSPLHF

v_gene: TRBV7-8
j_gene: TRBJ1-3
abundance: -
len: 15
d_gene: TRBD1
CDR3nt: TGTGCCAGCAGCGGGACAGTCAACTCTGGAAACACCATATATTTT
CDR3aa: CASSGTVNSGNTIYF

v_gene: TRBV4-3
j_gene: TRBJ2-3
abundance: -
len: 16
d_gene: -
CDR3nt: TGCGCCAGCAGCCAAGGAGGTACGGGGGCTAAAGATACGCAGTATTTT
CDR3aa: CASSQGGTGAKDTQYF

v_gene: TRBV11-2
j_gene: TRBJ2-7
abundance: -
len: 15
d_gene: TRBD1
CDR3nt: TGTGCCAGCAGCTTAGCTGACAGGGGTTCCTACGAGCAGTACTTC
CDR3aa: CASSLADRGSYEQYF

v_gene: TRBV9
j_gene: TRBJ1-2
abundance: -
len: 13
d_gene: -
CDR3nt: TGTGCCAGCAGCCTGACACTGAACTATGGCTACACCTTC
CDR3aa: CASSLTLNYGYTF

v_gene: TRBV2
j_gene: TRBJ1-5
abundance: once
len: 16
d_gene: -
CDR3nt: TGTGCCAGCAACCCAGGAGGCCTTCCCCGGGATCAGCCCCAGCATTTT
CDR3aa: CASNPGGLPRDQPQHF

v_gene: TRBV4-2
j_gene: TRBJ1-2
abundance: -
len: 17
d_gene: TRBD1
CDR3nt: TGTGCCAGCAGCCAAACCGGGACAGGGGGGGAAATCTATGGCTACACCTTC
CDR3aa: CASSQTGTGGEIYGYTF

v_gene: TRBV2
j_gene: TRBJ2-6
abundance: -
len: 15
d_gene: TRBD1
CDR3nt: TGTGCCAGCGAGAGGACAGGGACTGGGGCCAACGTCCTGACTTTC
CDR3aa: CASERTGTGANVLTF

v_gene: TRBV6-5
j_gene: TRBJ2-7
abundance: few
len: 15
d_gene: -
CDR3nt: TGTGCCAGCAGTTACTCGCCGAGGAGCTCCTACGAGCAGTACTTC
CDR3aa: CASSYSPRSSYEQYF

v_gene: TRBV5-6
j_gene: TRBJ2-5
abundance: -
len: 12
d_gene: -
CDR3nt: TGTGCCAGCAGCCCCTTTTTGGAGACCCAGTACTTC
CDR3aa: CASSPFLETQYF

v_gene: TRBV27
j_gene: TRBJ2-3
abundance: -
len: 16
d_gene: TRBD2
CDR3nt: TGTGCCAGCAGTTCCTCACTAGCGGGGGGGCGTTATACGCAGTATTTT
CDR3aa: CASSSSLAGGRYTQYF

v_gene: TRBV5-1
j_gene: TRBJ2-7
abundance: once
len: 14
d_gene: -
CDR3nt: TGCGCCAGCAGCTTGTCTGATCTTGCGAGCGAGCAGTACTTC
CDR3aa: CASSLSDLASEQYF

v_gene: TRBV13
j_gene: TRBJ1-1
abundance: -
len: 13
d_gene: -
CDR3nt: TGTGCCAGCAGCTCCAGGGAGCTCGCTGAAGCTTTCTTT
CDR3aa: CASSSRELAEAFF

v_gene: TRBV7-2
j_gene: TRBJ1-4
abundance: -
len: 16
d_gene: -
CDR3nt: TGTGCCAGCAGCTCAGGTATCCGCGCAACTAATGAAAAACTGTTTTTT
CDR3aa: CASSSGIRATNEKLFF

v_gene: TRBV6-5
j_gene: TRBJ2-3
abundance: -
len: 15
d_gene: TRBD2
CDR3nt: TGTGCCAGCAGCACAGGACTAGCGGGGGCAGATACGCAGTATTTT
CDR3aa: CASSTGLAGADTQYF

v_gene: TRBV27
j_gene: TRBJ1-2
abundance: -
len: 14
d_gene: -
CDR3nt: TGTGCCAGCAGTTTGGGCAGGGGAAGATCTGGCTACACCTTC
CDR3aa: CASSLGRGRSGYTF

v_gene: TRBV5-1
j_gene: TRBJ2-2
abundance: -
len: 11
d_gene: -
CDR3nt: TGCGCCAGCAGCTTGGCCGGGGAGCTGTTTTTT
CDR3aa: CASSLAGELFF

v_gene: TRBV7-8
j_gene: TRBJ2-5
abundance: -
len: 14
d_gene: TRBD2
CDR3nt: TGTGCCAGCAGCTTAGTAGCGCTAGCGGGGACCCAGTACTTC
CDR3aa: CASSLVALAGTQYF

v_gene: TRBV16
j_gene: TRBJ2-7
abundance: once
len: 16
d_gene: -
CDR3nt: TGTGCCAGCAGCCAATGGGCAGGACTTTTATCCTACGAGCAGTACTTC
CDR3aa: CASSQWAGLLSYEQYF

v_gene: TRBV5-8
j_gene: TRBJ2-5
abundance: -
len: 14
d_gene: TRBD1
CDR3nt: TGTGCCAGCAGCTTTAGGGGGCCCCAAGAGACCCAGTACTTC
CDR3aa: CASSFRGPQETQYF

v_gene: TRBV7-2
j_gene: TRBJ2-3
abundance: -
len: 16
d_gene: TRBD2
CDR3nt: TGTGCCAGCAGTTTACTAGCGGGGGTGAACACAGATACGCAGTATTTT
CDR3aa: CASSLLAGVNTDTQYF

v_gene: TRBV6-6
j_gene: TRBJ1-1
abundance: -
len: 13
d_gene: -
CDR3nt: TGTGCCAGCAGTTACTCGGGGGGGTTAGGAGCTTTCTTT
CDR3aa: CASSYSGGLGAFF

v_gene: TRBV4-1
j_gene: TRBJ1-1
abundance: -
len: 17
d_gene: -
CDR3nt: TGCGCCAGCAGCCAAGCGTTGGGGGGTGGCATGAACACTGAAGCTTTCTTT
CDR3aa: CASSQALGGGMNTEAFF

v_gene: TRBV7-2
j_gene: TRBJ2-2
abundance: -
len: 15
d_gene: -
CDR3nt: TGTGCCAGCAGCTTATGGTCAGGGTGGAACGGGGAGCTGTTTTTT
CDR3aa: CASSLWSGWNGELFF

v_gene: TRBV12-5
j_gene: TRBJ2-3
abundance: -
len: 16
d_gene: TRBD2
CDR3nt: TGTGCTAGTGGCCCCCGACTAGCGGGGTTACCAGATACGCAGTATTTT
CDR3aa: CASGPRLAGLPDTQYF

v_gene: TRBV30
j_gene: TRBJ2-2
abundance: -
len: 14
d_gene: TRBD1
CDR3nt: TGTGCCCTGGATGACAGGGTTTGCACCGGGGAGCTGTTTTTT
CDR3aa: CALDDRVCTGELFF

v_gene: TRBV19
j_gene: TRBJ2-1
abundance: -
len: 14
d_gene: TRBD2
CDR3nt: TGTGCCAGTACCTCTAGCGGACTTAACAATGAGCAGTTCTTC
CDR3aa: CASTSSGLNNEQFF

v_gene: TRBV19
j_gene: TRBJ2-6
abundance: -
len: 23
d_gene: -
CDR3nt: TGTGCCAGTAGTATAGTTCCCTCGATCGGGGACCGTGGCCCCAGCTCTGGGGCCAACGTCCTGACTTTC
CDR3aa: CASSIVPSIGDRGPSSGANVLTF

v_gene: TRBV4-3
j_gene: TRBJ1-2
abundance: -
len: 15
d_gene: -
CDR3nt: TGCGCCAGCAGCCAAGTGGTCGGCCCCAACTATGGCTACACCTTC
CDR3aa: CASSQVVGPNYGYTF

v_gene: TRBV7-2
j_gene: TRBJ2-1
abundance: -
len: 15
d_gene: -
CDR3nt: TGTGCCAGCAGCTTAGAGTACGACATATACAATGAGCAGTTCTTC
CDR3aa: CASSLEYDIYNEQFF